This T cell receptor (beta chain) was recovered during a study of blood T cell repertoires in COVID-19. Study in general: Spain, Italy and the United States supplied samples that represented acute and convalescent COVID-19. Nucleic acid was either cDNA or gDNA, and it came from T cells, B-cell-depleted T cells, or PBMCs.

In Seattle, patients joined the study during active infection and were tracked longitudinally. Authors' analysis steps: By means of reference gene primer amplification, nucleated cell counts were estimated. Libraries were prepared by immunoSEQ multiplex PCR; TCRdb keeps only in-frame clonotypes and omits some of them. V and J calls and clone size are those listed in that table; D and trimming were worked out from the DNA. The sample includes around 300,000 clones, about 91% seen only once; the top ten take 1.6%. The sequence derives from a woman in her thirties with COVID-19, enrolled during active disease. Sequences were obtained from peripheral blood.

CDR3 DNA sequence: TGTGCCAGTAGTATAGGCAGGGTTTGGTCGAAGGATACGCAGTATTTT. Translating it yields CASSIGRVWSKDTQYF. This chain connects TRBV19 to TRBJ2-3, with a tentative D call TRBD1 (5 bases). This CDR3 comprises 16 residues. V lost 1 base, J lost 6 bases, and 17 bases lay in between. CDR1 LNHDA and CDR2 SQIVND come from the germline V gene (reference sequence). The full variable domain, rest sourced from reference TRBV19 and TRBJ2-3, is DGGITQSPKYLFRKEGQNVTLSCEQNLNHDAMYWYRQDPGQGLRLIYYSQIVNDFQKGDIAEGYSVSREKKESFPLTVTSAQKNPTAFYLCASSIGRVWSKDTQYFGPGTRLTVL.